Shown below are 27 T cell receptor beta chains from a single sample sequenced in a study of shared T cell receptors in the human thymus. Method: immunoSEQ multiplex PCR; TCRdb's copy keeps in-frame clones and lacks some. The sample shows about 610,000 clones, approximately 87% of them seen only once. The same sample was also studied in work on human thymus T cells.

Input material: thymocytes. The source of these receptors is a boy younger than two with a congenital heart defect.

This chain uses TRBV4-3 with TRBJ1-1; the D is unclear. CDR3 length: 16 residues. Per germline, CDR1 LGHNA and CDR2 YSLEER. V dropped 0 bases and J dropped 1 base, with 12 bases sitting between them. The CDR3 region is CASSQDHEGQNTEAFF. Written as DNA, the CDR3 is TGCGCCAGCAGCCAAGATCATGAGGGCCAGAACACTGAAGCTTTCTTT.

V usage is TRBV20-1 and J usage is TRBJ2-7, with D uncertain. This CDR3 has 8 residues. Per germline, CDR1 DFQATT and CDR2 SNEGSKA (reference sequence). V was clipped by 6 bases and J by 12 bases, with 9 bases between them. CDR3 region: CSALGRYF. The CDR3 DNA reads as TGCAGTGCCCTAGGTCGGTACTTC.

The sample holds one count of this clone. The chain has TRBV7-6 and TRBJ2-1; 11 bases fit TRBD2. V trimming: 2 bases; J trimming: 7 bases; junction bases outside the gene matches: 16. The CDR3 runs 19 residues. From germline, CDR1 is SGHVS and CDR2 FNYEAQ. CDR3: CASSLKARALAGEGNEQFF. The CDR3 DNA sequence: TGTGCCAGCAGCTTAAAGGCGCGAGCACTAGCGGGAGAGGGGAATGAGCAGTTCTTC.

J is TRBJ1-2 and V is TRBV5-4; 7 bases match TRBD1. CDR1 is SGHNT, CDR2 YYREEE, per germline (reference sequence). The CDR3 totals 15 residues. The junction had 5 bases not matched to a gene; V was cut back by 0 bases and J by 3 bases. CDR3 in amino acids: CASSLGPGGHYGYTF. The CDR3 nucleotides are TGTGCCAGCAGCTTGGGTCCAGGGGGACACTATGGCTACACCTTC.

The chain has TRBV11-2 and TRBJ1-3; D remains ambiguous. Germline CDR1 and CDR2: SGHAT and FQNNGV. V lost 1 base, J lost 0 bases, and 7 bases lay in between. The CDR3 is made up of 15 amino acids. The CDR3 bases are TGTGCCAGCAGCTTAGGTAGGAGCTCTGGAAACACCATATATTTT. It specifies CASSLGRSSGNTIYF. The variable domain in full, with the rest retrieved from reference TRBV11-2 and TRBJ1-3, is EAGVAQSPRYKIIEKRQSVAFWCNPISGHATLYWYQQILGQGPKLLIQFQNNGVVDDSQLPKDRFSAERLKGVDSTLKIQPAKLEDSAVYLCASSLGRSSGNTIYFGEGSWLTVV.

V and J are TRBV11-3 and TRBJ2-1, with a weak D call TRBD1 (6 bases). The V gene lost 1 base and the J gene lost 4 bases, with 11 bases spanning the gap. CDR1 and CDR2 (germline): SGHNT, YENEEA. The CDR3 spans 15 residues. The CDR3 nucleotides are TGTGCCAGCAGCTTAGTGGGGGCGGTTTACAATGAGCAGTTCTTC. It encodes CASSLVGAVYNEQFF.

The rearrangement links TRBV29-1 to TRBJ1-4; TRBD1 matches at 10 bases. The germline CDR1 and CDR2 sequences are SQVTM and ANQGSEA. The CDR3 has 16 residues. V lost 6 bases and J lost 7; bases outside the gene matches: 14. The CDR3 DNA reads TGCAGCGTGGGCCGGGAGGTGGGGACAGGGGTTGAAAAACTGTTTTTT. It yields the protein CSVGREVGTGVEKLFF.

The chain combines TRBV19 with TRBJ1-1, with D possibly matching TRBD1 (6 bases). V dropped 6 bases and J dropped 2 bases, with 13 bases sitting between them. CDR3 length: 14 amino acids. CDR1 is LNHDA and CDR2 is SQIVND in the germline V gene (reference sequence). DNA of the CDR3: TGTGCCAGTAGGGCCGGACAGACAAACACTGAAGCTTTCTTT. Protein product: CASRAGQTNTEAFF.

This chain connects TRBV10-3 to TRBJ2-7; a weak D match, TRBD1 (5 bases). The V end was cut by 7 bases, the J end by 4 bases, with 14 bases between. Germline V lookup: CDR1 ENHRY, CDR2 SYGVKD. The CDR3 has 13 residues. The CDR3 is CAIKGRVGYEQYF. Written as DNA, the CDR3 is TGTGCCATCAAAGGCAGGGTAGGGTACGAGCAGTACTTC.

The rearrangement joins TRBV10-3 to TRBJ2-1, with D maybe TRBD2 (7 bases). CDR3 length: 16 residues. Germline CDR1 reads ENHRY; CDR2 reads SYGVKD. Trimming pared 1 base from V and 10 bases from J, leaving 20 bases between. The DNA of the CDR3 is TGTGCCATCAGTGAGTTTAAGGGAGGGCCCAGGGGAGAGCAGTTCTTC. This sequence encodes CAISEFKGGPRGEQFF.

The chain combines TRBV27 with TRBJ2-3, with TRBD2 matching 8 bases. Germline-derived CDR1 and CDR2 are MNHEY and SMNVEV (reference sequence). This CDR3 region has 16 residues. V lost 7 bases, J lost 5 bases, and 14 bases stayed unmatched. The CDR3 protein is CASTPGGTRVRDTQYF. As DNA, the CDR3 is TGTGCCAGCACCCCCGGCGGGACTAGAGTCCGAGATACGCAGTATTTT.

The CDR3 protein is CASSSMYQETQYF. CDR3 in DNA: TGTGCCAGCAGCTCAATGTACCAAGAGACCCAGTACTTC. This rearrangement joins TRBV7-3 to TRBJ2-5, with D hard to call. Germline CDR1 is SGHTA and CDR2 is FQGTGA. This CDR3 is 13 amino acids long. V gave up 4 bases and J gave up 0 bases, with 6 bases separating them.

The table lists this clone with a count of one. The V and J genes are TRBV4-1 and TRBJ2-7, with 7 bases fitting TRBD2. V dropped 4 bases and J dropped 2; count of bases not matched to a gene: 5. This CDR3 region has 14 residues. Germline assignment: CDR1 MGHRA and CDR2 YSYEKL. DNA of the CDR3: TGCGCCAGCAGCCCCCGGGAGGACCCCTACGAGCAGTACTTC. The encoded protein is CASSPREDPYEQYF.

The table lists this clone with a count of one. The chain is built from TRBV28 and TRBJ2-3; D may be TRBD2 (5 bases). This CDR3 comprises 14 residues. CDR1 is MDHEN and CDR2 is SYDVKM in the germline V gene. V lost 7 bases to trimming and J lost 5 bases, with 16 bases between them. Here the CDR3 DNA reads TGTGCCAGCAAGCACCTCCGGAGGCAAGATACGCAGTATTTT. Translating gives CASKHLRRQDTQYF.

Worth noting for this clone: One junction end does not reproduce the germline sequence, and a read error may be involved. The J gene is TRBJ2-2, the V gene TRBV29-1, with D possibly TRBD2 on 6 matching bases. The CDR3 loop spans 13 amino acids. Germline loops: CDR1 SQVTM, CDR2 ANQGSEA. CDR3 residues: CSGYGGNPGELFF. In DNA form, the CDR3 reads TGCAGCGGATATGGAGGGAACCCCGGGGAGCTGTTTTTT.

This rearrangement joins TRBV9 to TRBJ1-2; TRBD1 aligns across 9 bases. This CDR3 is built from 18 residues. Germline V gene lookup returns CDR1 SGDLS and CDR2 YYNGEE. J gave up 4 bases and V 6 bases, and 19 bases lay outside the gene matches. Here the CDR3 reads CASTVGTGSSFYGYGYTF. The DNA for the CDR3 is TGTGCCAGCACGGTCGGGACAGGGTCATCGTTCTACGGCTATGGCTACACCTTC.

Only a few counts were recorded for this clone. V usage is TRBV10-2 and J usage is TRBJ2-7, with 7 bases lining up with TRBD2. The V and J ends lost 4 bases and 2 bases, in that order; junction bases with no gene match: 5. CDR1 and CDR2 (germline): WSHSY, SAAADI. The CDR3 has 14 amino acids. The CDR3 spells CASSGGSGPYEQYF. CDR3 sequence (DNA): TGCGCCAGCAGTGGGGGTAGCGGGCCCTACGAGCAGTACTTC.

This clone showed up just a few times. This rearrangement joins TRBV10-3 to TRBJ2-1; the match to TRBD2 covers 10 bases. In germline, CDR1 is ENHRY, CDR2 SYGVKD. The length of the CDR3 is 17 residues. Trimming at V came to 7 bases and at J to 5 bases, leaving 14 bases not matched to a gene. CDR3 region: CAITWAPPGLANNEQFF. CDR3 nucleotide sequence: TGTGCCATCACTTGGGCGCCTCCGGGACTAGCGAACAATGAGCAGTTCTTC.

The chain has TRBV6-1 and TRBJ2-7; 7 bases agree with TRBD2. V dropped 8 bases and J dropped 5; count of bases not matched to a gene: 9. This CDR3 has 13 amino acids. Looked up from germline, CDR1 is MNHNS and CDR2 is SASEGT. The CDR3 coding sequence is TGTGCCAGCGGGGAGGGGTGGAGCGACGAGCAGTACTTC. It yields the protein CASGEGWSDEQYF.

The chain joins TRBV5-6 to TRBJ2-7, with 12 bases lining up with TRBD2. This CDR3 region has 15 residues. V shed 0 bases and J 7 bases; nucleotides not matched to a gene: 5. Per germline, CDR1 SGHDT and CDR2 YYEEEE. The CDR3, as DNA: TGTGCCAGCAGCTTGGGACCCGGACTAGCGGGGGAGCAGTACTTC. Translating it yields CASSLGPGLAGEQYF.

With respect to this clone: One end of the junction does not line up with germline, which may come from a read error. The V call is TRBV29-1, the J call TRBJ2-3; D unclear. The germline V gene has CDR1 SQVTM and CDR2 ANQGSEA. The CDR3 covers 13 residues. In DNA, the CDR3 is TGCAGAGTTGAATTACTCAGCACAGATACGCAGTATTTT. Protein sequence: CRVELLSTDTQYF.

The rearrangement uses TRBV15 and TRBJ2-7; tentative D call: TRBD2 (5 bases). With 6 bases removed from V and 0 bases from J, the gap between germline ends came to 15 bases. This CDR3 has 15 amino acids. Looked up from germline, CDR1 is LNHNV and CDR2 is YYDKDF (reference sequence). The CDR3 DNA reads as TGTGCCACCAGACCTGGACTGGCTCCCTCCTACGAGCAGTACTTC. It translates to CATRPGLAPSYEQYF. Together with reference TRBV15 and TRBJ2-7, the CDR3 gives the full variable domain: DAMVIQNPRYQVTQFGKPVTLSCSQTLNHNVMYWYQQKSSQAPKLLFHYYDKDFNNEADTPDNFQSRRPNTSFCFLDIRSPGLGDTAMYLCATRPGLAPSYEQYFGPGTRLTVT.

V gene TRBV5-6 combines with J gene TRBJ1-1, with D perhaps matching TRBD1 (6 bases). Germline V gene data show CDR1 as SGHDT and CDR2 as YYEEEE. Trimming pared 5 bases from V and 5 bases from J, leaving 16 bases between. The CDR3 has 14 residues. The CDR3 nucleotides are TGTGCCAGCAGTTCCACAGGGTTTTGGACTGAAGCTTTCTTT. This translates into CASSSTGFWTEAFF.

This clone has a single count. The chain links TRBV14 to TRBJ1-1, with unresolved D. CDR1 is SGHDN and CDR2 is FVKESK in the germline V gene. This CDR3 contains 14 residues. The germline V and J ends were trimmed by 7 bases and 2 bases, with 14 bases remaining between them. CDR3 sequence reads: CASKSGVPNTEAFF. The CDR3 nucleotides read TGTGCCAGCAAATCCGGGGTCCCAAACACTGAAGCTTTCTTT.

The chain couples TRBV28 to TRBJ1-2, with D hard to call. The V and J ends lost 6 bases and 6 bases respectively, with 11 bases between them. CDR1 is MDHEN and CDR2 is SYDVKM in the germline V gene. CDR3 length: 12 residues. The DNA for the CDR3 is TGTGCCAGCAGCCGCATCGAGAATGGCTACACCTTC. Translation: CASSRIENGYTF.

The chain joins TRBV6-1 to TRBJ1-2; TRBD1 matches 7 bases. Per germline, CDR1 MNHNS and CDR2 SASEGT. V was clipped by 6 bases and J by 6 bases; unmatched bases: 7. The CDR3 has 13 residues. CDR3 bases: TGTGCCAGCAGACCGACAGGGTTTCATGGCTACACCTTC. Translation: CASRPTGFHGYTF.

The rearrangement joins TRBV6-6 to TRBJ2-1, with D tentatively TRBD2 (6 bases). This CDR3 contains 16 residues. The ends were cut back, 7 bases at V and 10 bases at J, with 26 bases in the middle. Germline V gene data show CDR1 as MNHNY and CDR2 as SVGAGI (reference sequence). The CDR3 DNA sequence: TGTGCCAGCACTAACTGGGGTGGGATCCGAGGGAGGGAGCAGTTCTTC. Protein sequence: CASTNWGGIRGREQFF.